This TCR beta chain stems from a study of radiotherapy plus CTLA-4 blockade in lung cancer (dated by TCRdb to the late 2010s). With regard to the full study: Objective responses were observed in more than 15% of enrolled patients, and disease control was achieved in less than 40%. Broader findings and caveats from the paper: After treatment with radiotherapy and ipilimumab, TCR clones that originated in tumors expanded in peripheral blood. Early dynamic changes in blood T cell clones, together with increased serum interferon-beta after radiation, were reported as the strongest predictors of response.

The method was the immunoSEQ multiplex PCR assay. The clones in this table, taken by TCRdb from immuneACCESS, are in-frame only. Not every clone is retained; where verified, under half of the shortfall comes from an unresolved V gene, and the cause of the rest is unknown. The sample includes around 40,000 clones, with 75% to 90% observed a single time. The ten largest clones capture about 6% of the sample. The study tested focal radiation therapy combined with CTLA-4 blockade (ipilimumab) in patients with chemo-refractory metastatic non-small-cell lung cancer. Comments on this clone: The antigen it recognizes is unknown. Base qualities are missing; no much larger clone stands one base away.

This specimen consisted of peripheral blood, obtained from a patient treated with radiotherapy plus ipilimumab. The receptor was isolated from a human donor with non-small cell lung cancer who had stable disease on radiotherapy plus ipilimumab.

The CDR3 region reads CASSALSGRTDTQYF. The DNA sequence follows: TGTGCCAGCAGCGCTTTAAGCGGGAGGACGGATACGCAGTATTTT. The chain uses TRBV7-9 and TRBJ2-3, with TRBD2 matching 9 junction bases. The CDR3 starts with the cysteine, ends with the phenylalanine, and has 15 residues. CDR3 DNA is the only sequence kept; it has 45 bases, read in frame from the first base. V lost 5 bases and J lost 6 bases, and the count of bases not matched to a germline gene is 9. The germline V gene (reference sequence) yields SEHNR for CDR1 and FQNEAQ for CDR2.